These 27 T cell receptor beta chains share one sample of origin, sequenced in a study of blood T cell repertoires in COVID-19. The protocol was immunoSEQ multiplex PCR, while the TCRdb copy is restricted to in-frame clones and leaves out a portion. The table includes 250,000 to 300,000 clones, approximately 87% detected once. Sequencing used peripheral blood. These receptors were obtained from a woman between 25 and 40 years old with COVID-19, enrolled during active disease.

This clone was seen a single time. This sequence joins TRBV5-1 and TRBJ2-5; 11 bases agree with TRBD2. Germline V gene lookup returns CDR1 SGHRS and CDR2 YFSETQ. V shed 3 bases, J shed 1 base, and the junction held 8 bases outside the gene matches. The CDR3 runs 17 residues. The CDR3 sequence is CASSSTPGLAVQETQYF. Written as DNA, the CDR3 is TGCGCCAGCAGCTCAACGCCGGGACTAGCGGTCCAAGAGACCCAGTACTTC. Complete variable domain (other parts from reference TRBV5-1 and TRBJ2-5): KAGVTQTPRYLIKTRGQQVTLSCSPISGHRSVSWYQQTPGQGLQFLFEYFSETQRNKGNFPGRFSGRQFSNSRSEMNVSTLELGDSALYLCASSSTPGLAVQETQYFGPGTRLLVL.

CDR3 sequence: CASSSWGDREYYEQYF. CDR3 bases: TGTGCCAGCAGTTCCTGGGGGGACAGGGAATATTACGAGCAGTACTTC. The chain links TRBV27 to TRBJ2-7; 9 bases map to TRBD1. The length of the CDR3 is 16 residues. Per the germline V gene, CDR1 is MNHEY and CDR2 is SMNVEV (reference sequence). Trimming took 4 bases from V and 4 from J; bases not matched to a gene: 11.

CDR3 DNA: TGCAGTGCTAGTTACGTCCCTCGGGACAGTTATAGCAATCAGCCCCAGCATTTT. Translated, it gives CSASYVPRDSYSNQPQHF. V gene TRBV20-1 combines with J gene TRBJ1-5; 7 bases fit TRBD1. CDR1 and CDR2 from the germline V gene are DFQATT and SNEGSKA (reference sequence). This CDR3 has 18 residues. The V gene end was trimmed by 3 bases and the J gene end by 0 bases; junction bases not matched to a gene: 14.

This clone was seen only once. J is TRBJ1-2 and V is TRBV6-4, with D unclear. This CDR3 has 12 amino acids. V was clipped by 2 bases and J by 8 bases, with 9 bases between them. In germline, CDR1 is MRHNA, CDR2 SNTAGT. Written as DNA, the CDR3 is TGTGCCAGCAGTGACCCCCTGCGGGGCTACACCTTC. This sequence encodes CASSDPLRGYTF.

The rearrangement joins TRBV28 to TRBJ2-7; 7 bases are shared with TRBD2. This CDR3 is 15 amino acids long. Trimming at V came to 6 bases and at J to 5 bases, leaving 13 bases not matched to a gene. From germline, CDR1 is MDHEN and CDR2 SYDVKM. The CDR3 bases are TGTGCCAGCAGACCGCGGGGAGGGTTTTACCACGAGCAGTACTTC. It encodes CASRPRGGFYHEQYF.

The chain couples TRBV11-3 to TRBJ2-1; possible D gene TRBD1, 6 bases. The CDR3 has 15 amino acids. The germline gives CDR1 SGHNT, CDR2 YENEEA. V was cut by 5 bases and J by 3 bases, with 14 bases left in between. In DNA, the CDR3 is TGTGCCAGCAGCCTGACAAGGGGGAACTACAATGAGCAGTTCTTC. Protein product: CASSLTRGNYNEQFF.

The table lists this clone with a few counts. The chain recombines TRBV6-5 with TRBJ2-3, with 7 bases identical to TRBD2. The CDR3 length is 15 residues. Germline-derived CDR1 and CDR2 are MNHEY and SVGAGI. V shed 7 bases, J shed 3 bases, and the junction held 10 bases outside the gene matches. CDR3 DNA: TGTGCCAGCACCCCGCGGGGGACCCAGACAGATACGCAGTATTTT. This gives the protein CASTPRGTQTDTQYF.

The chain couples TRBV5-4 to TRBJ1-1; no clear D gene. The V end lost 0 bases, the J end lost 3 bases, and 12 bases lay between the germline ends. CDR1 is SGHNT and CDR2 is YYREEE in the germline V gene (reference sequence). The CDR3 runs to 15 residues. This CDR3 is CASSLDGRGDTEAFF. CDR3 nucleotide sequence: TGTGCCAGCAGCTTGGATGGGCGCGGGGACACTGAAGCTTTCTTT. The full variable domain, with the rest looked up from reference TRBV5-4 and TRBJ1-1, is ETGVTQSPTHLIKTRGQQVTLRCSSQSGHNTVSWYQQALGQGPQFIFQYYREEENGRGNFPPRFSGLQFPNYSSELNVNALELDDSALYLCASSLDGRGDTEAFFGQGTRLTVV.

The chain recombines TRBV30 with TRBJ1-5; D call uncertain. V shed 2 bases and J shed 7 bases, with 12 bases lying between them. Germline CDR1 and CDR2: GTSNPN and SVGIG (reference sequence). The CDR3 covers 13 residues. As DNA, the CDR3 is TGTGCCTGGAGTTCGGCAGGTAGGCAGCCCCAGCATTTT. As protein: CAWSSAGRQPQHF. Variable domain in full (rest from reference TRBV30 and TRBJ1-5): SQTIHQWPATLVQPVGSPLSLECTVEGTSNPNLYWYRQAAGRGLQLLFYSVGIGQISSEVPQNLSASRPQDRQFILSSKKLLLSDSGFYLCAWSSAGRQPQHFGDGTRLSIL.

The rearrangement uses TRBV5-5 and TRBJ2-7; TRBD1 aligns across 11 bases. The CDR3 spans 15 residues. Germline V gene lookup returns CDR1 SGHKS and CDR2 YYEKEE (reference sequence). The V and J ends lost 5 bases and 3 bases, in that order; junction bases with no gene match: 7. The chain's CDR3 is CASRAEGQGVYEQYF. As DNA, the CDR3 is TGTGCCAGCAGAGCCGAGGGACAGGGGGTCTACGAGCAGTACTTC.

J is TRBJ2-3 and V is TRBV7-9, with 7 positions matching TRBD2. This CDR3 has 15 residues. Germline loops: CDR1 SEHNR, CDR2 FQNEAQ (reference sequence). Trimming took 2 bases from V and 2 from J; bases not matched to a gene: 4. CDR3 sequence: CASSLRLAATDTQYF. The CDR3 nucleotides read TGTGCCAGCAGCTTAAGGCTAGCGGCCACAGATACGCAGTATTTT.

This chain joins TRBV6-2 or TRBV6-3 and TRBJ2-7; D is unclear. Germline V gene sequence: CDR1 MNHEY, CDR2 SVGEGT. Trimming stripped 2 bases from V and 4 bases from J, with 3 bases between. This CDR3 has 11 residues. The DNA of the CDR3 is TGTGCCAGCAGTTACCGGTACGAGCAGTACTTC. Amino acids: CASSYRYEQYF.

The CDR3 region is CASSFRTAEAFF. CDR3 sequence (DNA): TGTGCCAGCAGCTTTAGGACAGCCGAAGCTTTCTTT. The chain is built from TRBV7-8 and TRBJ1-1, with D perhaps matching TRBD1 (6 bases). Germline V gene lookup returns CDR1 SGHVS and CDR2 FQNEAQ. Trimming pared 3 bases from V and 8 bases from J, leaving 10 bases between. The CDR3 spans 12 residues.

This clone was counted a single time. The gene calls are TRBV28 and TRBJ1-3; a possible D gene is TRBD1 (6 bases). CDR1 is MDHEN and CDR2 is SYDVKM in the germline V gene. With 7 bases removed from V and 4 bases from J, the gap between germline ends came to 17 bases. The CDR3 consists of 15 residues. CDR3: CASTPGGGAGNTIYF. The CDR3 bases are TGTGCCAGCACCCCTGGGGGGGGCGCGGGAAACACCATATATTTT. Using reference TRBV28 and TRBJ1-3 for the parts outside the CDR3, the full variable domain is DVKVTQSSRYLVKRTGEKVFLECVQDMDHENMFWYRQDPGLGLRLIYFSYDVKMKEKGDIPEGYSVSREKKERFSLILESASTNQTSMYLCASTPGGGAGNTIYFGEGSWLTVV.

This sequence joins TRBV7-2 and TRBJ2-1; TRBD2 aligns across 10 bases. With V trimmed by 11 bases and J by 7 bases, 11 bases remained unmatched. Germline CDR1 and CDR2: SGHTA and FQGNSA. The CDR3 has 14 residues. CDR3 loop: CARPAGGLGNEQFF. The CDR3, as DNA: TGTGCCCGCCCAGCGGGGGGGCTGGGGAATGAGCAGTTCTTC.

This sequence joins TRBV6-5 and TRBJ2-3, with 9 bases fitting TRBD1. Germline V gene data show CDR1 as MNHEY and CDR2 as SVGAGI. V lost 11 bases and J lost 2; bases outside the gene matches: 8. This CDR3 contains 14 residues. The CDR3 protein is CAARTGVNTDTQYF. The CDR3 nucleotides read TGTGCCGCCCGGACAGGGGTTAACACAGATACGCAGTATTTT.

The table lists this clone with a few counts. This rearrangement joins TRBV20-1 to TRBJ1-1; 8 bases match TRBD1. Germline CDR1 and CDR2: DFQATT and SNEGSKA (reference sequence). CDR3 length: 11 amino acids. With 5 bases clipped from V and 10 bases from J, the junction kept 6 bases outside the gene matches. CDR3: CSASGQGGAFF. CDR3 nucleotide sequence: TGCAGTGCTTCCGGACAGGGAGGAGCTTTCTTT.

The chain uses TRBV4-1 and TRBJ1-5; D is possibly TRBD1 (5 bases). Germline V gene data show CDR1 as MGHRA and CDR2 as YSYEKL. V was trimmed by 4 bases and J by 3 bases, leaving 16 bases between them. The CDR3 has 16 residues. CDR3 nucleotides: TGCGCCAGCAGCCCTGCCGGAGGGGCATTCAATCAGCCCCAGCATTTT. Encoded protein: CASSPAGGAFNQPQHF.

V and J are TRBV18 and TRBJ1-2, with 7 bases fitting TRBD1. In germline, CDR1 is KGHSH, CDR2 LQKENI. Losses at the gene ends were 7 bases for V and 8 bases for J; bases not matched to a gene: 4. This CDR3 region has 11 residues. The CDR3 sequence: CASLTGRGYTF. The CDR3 DNA reads TGTGCCAGCTTGACAGGGAGGGGCTACACCTTC.

The chain uses TRBV7-2 and TRBJ2-1; TRBD1 is a possible D gene (6 bases). Trimming removed 5 bases at V and 10 bases at J, with 18 bases between. CDR3 length: 14 residues. Germline lookup yields CDR1 SGHTA and CDR2 FQGNSA. DNA for the CDR3: TGTGCCAGCAGCCCACAGGGACATCGCAAGGAGCAGTTCTTC. This codes for CASSPQGHRKEQFF. Filled out from reference TRBV7-2 and TRBJ2-1, the complete variable domain reads GAGVSQSPSNKVTEKGKDVELRCDPISGHTALYWYRQSLGQGLEFLIYFQGNSAPDKSGLPSDRFSAERTGGSVSTLTIQRTQQEDSAVYLCASSPQGHRKEQFFGPGTRLTVL.

V is TRBV12-3 or TRBV12-4 and J is TRBJ2-3, with 8 positions matching TRBD2. J gave up 5 bases and V 10 bases, and 8 bases lay outside the gene matches. The CDR3 extends over 13 amino acids. CDR3 DNA sequence: TGTGCCACCCAATACCGGGGGGGAGATACGCAGTATTTT. Encoded protein: CATQYRGGDTQYF.

The chain combines TRBV5-6 with TRBJ1-3; D might be TRBD1 (5 bases). Trimming stripped 4 bases from V and 4 bases from J, with 18 bases between. CDR1 SGHDT and CDR2 YYEEEE come from the germline V gene. CDR3 size: 16 residues. The CDR3 DNA reads TGTGCCAGCAGCCCTGACAGTGTGGGTGGCGGAAACACCATATATTTT. Its protein is CASSPDSVGGGNTIYF.

This chain uses TRBV6-5 with TRBJ1-6, with 10 positions matching TRBD1. The CDR3 loop spans 14 amino acids. CDR1 is MNHEY, CDR2 SVGAGI, per germline. V gave up 6 bases and J gave up 10 bases; unmatched junction bases: 6. DNA for the CDR3: TGTGCCAGCAGACCTGACAGGGGGCGATCACCCCTCCACTTT. This gives the protein CASRPDRGRSPLHF.

The genes are TRBV28 and TRBJ2-7, with TRBD1 identical over 8 bases. After removal of 2 bases from V and 2 bases from J, the junction contained 11 bases not matched to a gene. The CDR3 spans 17 residues. Germline V lookup: CDR1 MDHEN, CDR2 SYDVKM. The CDR3 bases are TGTGCCAGCAGTTTACGTATGGACAGGGTGTTTACCTACGAGCAGTACTTC. Translated: CASSLRMDRVFTYEQYF.

The genes are TRBV29-1 and TRBJ2-7; 7 bases map to TRBD1. This CDR3 contains 12 residues. V shed 4 bases and J 2 bases; nucleotides not matched to a gene: 2. The germline V gene encodes CDR1 SQVTM and CDR2 ANQGSEA. The CDR3 is CSVVQGPYEQYF. CDR3 DNA sequence: TGCAGCGTTGTACAGGGGCCCTACGAGCAGTACTTC.

The V call is TRBV18, the J call TRBJ2-3; 11 nucleotides agree with TRBD2. Germline CDR1 is KGHSH and CDR2 is LQKENI. V dropped 2 bases and J dropped 2; count of bases not matched to a gene: 9. This CDR3 has 18 amino acids. The CDR3 region is CASSPSATSGDYTDTQYF. The CDR3 nucleotides are TGTGCCAGCTCACCAAGCGCGACTAGCGGGGACTACACAGATACGCAGTATTTT.

This chain connects TRBV4-2 to TRBJ2-3; 8 nucleotides line up with TRBD2. The CDR3 runs to 15 residues. Germline V gene data show CDR1 as LGHNA and CDR2 as YNFKEQ. The trim removed 4 bases at V and 6 bases at J, leaving 9 bases unmatched. The CDR3 region has the DNA TGTGCCAGCAGCCCCTCGGGGGGGGCTGCCGATACGCAGTATTTT. Translating gives CASSPSGGAADTQYF.